This T cell receptor (beta chain) emerged from a study of blood T cell repertoires in COVID-19. The Seattle patients, enrolled during active infection, were followed longitudinally. V shed 2 bases, J shed 7 bases, and the junction held 3 bases outside the gene matches. The germline gives CDR1 ENHRY, CDR2 SYGVKD. The CDR3 consists of 14 residues. Per the study methods: Amplified reference gene primers provided the basis for estimating nucleated cell counts. Produced via immunoSEQ multiplex PCR; TCRdb's table is partial and in-frame only. The V and J calls and clone size come from that table; D and trimming were worked out from the DNA. In the table there are around 300,000 clones, nearly 90% of which are singletons.

The material sequenced was peripheral blood. V and J are TRBV10-3 and TRBJ1-5; 9 bases are shared with TRBD1. The clonotype comes from a woman between 40 and 50 years old with COVID-19, enrolled during active disease. As DNA, the CDR3 is TGTGCCATCAGTGAGGACAGGGGGTACCAGCCCCAGCATTTT. Its translation: CAISEDRGYQPQHF.